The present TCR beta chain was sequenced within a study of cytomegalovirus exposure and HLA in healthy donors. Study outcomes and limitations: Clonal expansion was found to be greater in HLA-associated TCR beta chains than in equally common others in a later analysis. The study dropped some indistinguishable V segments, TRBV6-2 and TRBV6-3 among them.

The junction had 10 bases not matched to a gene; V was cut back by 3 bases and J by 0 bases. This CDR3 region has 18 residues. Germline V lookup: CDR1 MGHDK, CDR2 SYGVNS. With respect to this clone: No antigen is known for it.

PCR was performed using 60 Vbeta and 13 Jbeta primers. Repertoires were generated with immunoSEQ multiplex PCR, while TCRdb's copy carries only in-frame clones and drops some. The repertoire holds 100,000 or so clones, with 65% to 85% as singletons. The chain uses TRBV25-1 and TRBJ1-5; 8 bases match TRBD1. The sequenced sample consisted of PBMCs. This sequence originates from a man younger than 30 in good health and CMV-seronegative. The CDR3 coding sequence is TGTGCCAGCAGTGATTCGGACAGGGTCAATTATAGCAATCAGCCCCAGCATTTT. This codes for CASSDSDRVNYSNQPQHF.